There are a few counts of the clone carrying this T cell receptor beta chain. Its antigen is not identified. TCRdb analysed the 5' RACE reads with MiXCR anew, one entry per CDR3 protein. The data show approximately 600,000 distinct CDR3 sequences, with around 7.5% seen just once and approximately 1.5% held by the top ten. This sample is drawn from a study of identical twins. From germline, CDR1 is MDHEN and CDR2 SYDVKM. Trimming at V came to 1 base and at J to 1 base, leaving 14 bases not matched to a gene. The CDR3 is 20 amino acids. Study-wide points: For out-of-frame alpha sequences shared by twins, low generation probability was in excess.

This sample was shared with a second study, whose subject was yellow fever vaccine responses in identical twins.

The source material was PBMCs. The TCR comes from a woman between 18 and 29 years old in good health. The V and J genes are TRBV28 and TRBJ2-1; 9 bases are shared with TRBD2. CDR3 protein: CASSLFGPGSGGSSYNEQFF. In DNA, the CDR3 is TGTGCCAGCAGTTTATTCGGCCCCGGAAGCGGGGGGTCGTCCTACAATGAGCAGTTCTTC.